These 9 T cell receptor beta chains originate from one sample sequenced in a study of blood T cell repertoires in COVID-19 (dated by TCRdb to the early 2020s). Library generation was performed with the immunoSEQ multiplex PCR assay. What TCRdb holds here is the immuneACCESS table cut down to in-frame rearrangements. Part of the clones is not present; checked against another copy, under half of the missing clones reflect an unresolved V gene, and the others are unexplained. For this sample there are roughly 300,000 clones; about 89% appear just once. The leading ten clones occupy about 2.2% of the sample. The specimen sequenced was peripheral blood. The receptors were sampled from a woman between 25 and 40 years old with COVID-19, enrolled during active disease.

The V call is TRBV7-9, the J call TRBJ2-1; TRBD2 matches 8 bases. This CDR3 contains 13 residues. CDR1 is SEHNR, CDR2 FQNEAQ, per germline (reference sequence). With V trimmed by 4 bases and J by 6 bases, 2 bases remained unmatched. CDR3 sequence: CASSSREVNEQFF. The CDR3 DNA reads TGTGCCAGCAGCTCGCGGGAGGTCAATGAGCAGTTCTTC.

V is TRBV29-1 and J is TRBJ1-4; weak D call: TRBD1 (5 bases). The length of the CDR3 is 13 residues. Germline V lookup: CDR1 SQVTM, CDR2 ANQGSEA. Trimming took 5 bases from V and 8 from J, leaving 15 bases between them. CDR3 sequence (DNA): TGCAGCGTTCTGAAAAGCCAGGGAGAAAAACTGTTTTTT. Protein sequence: CSVLKSQGEKLFF.

The gene calls are TRBV10-3 and TRBJ1-1; TRBD1 is a possible D gene (5 bases). With 0 bases removed from V and 4 bases from J, the gap between germline ends came to 12 bases. CDR1 and CDR2 from the germline V gene are ENHRY and SYGVKD. This CDR3 is built from 15 residues. CDR3 in amino acids: CAISESGGVGTEAFF. Here the CDR3 DNA reads TGTGCCATCAGTGAGTCGGGGGGAGTAGGCACTGAAGCTTTCTTT.

The rearrangement uses TRBV5-5 and TRBJ1-3; D may be TRBD1 (5 bases). Germline V gives CDR1 SGHKS, CDR2 YYEKEE (reference sequence). Trimming pared 1 base from V and 3 bases from J, leaving 8 bases between. CDR3 length: 14 amino acids. For the CDR3, the DNA is TGTGCCAGCAGCTTGCGGGGGAGTGGAAACACCATATATTTT. This translates into CASSLRGSGNTIYF.

The gene calls are TRBV9 and TRBJ1-6; tentatively, D is TRBD1 (5 bases). The CDR3 spans 14 residues. V lost 4 bases and J 8 bases, leaving 13 bases between the germline ends. From germline, CDR1 is SGDLS and CDR2 YYNGEE. The CDR3 region has the DNA TGTGCCAGCAGCCCCCACCAGGGATATTCACCCCTCCACTTT. Protein sequence: CASSPHQGYSPLHF.

The CDR3 is CASSPGLAGASDEQFF. Here the CDR3 DNA reads TGTGCCAGCAGCCCAGGACTAGCGGGAGCTAGCGATGAGCAGTTCTTC. V and J are TRBV5-4 and TRBJ2-1; 13 bases are a match to TRBD2. The CDR3 has 16 residues. CDR1 and CDR2 from the germline V gene are SGHNT and YYREEE (reference sequence). Trimming cost V 4 bases and J 8 bases; bases outside gene matches: 9.

This chain uses TRBV5-5 with TRBJ2-2, with TRBD2 matching over 8 bases. This CDR3 spans 16 amino acids. Germline lookup yields CDR1 SGHKS and CDR2 YYEKEE (reference sequence). V shed 6 bases and J 4 bases; nucleotides not matched to a gene: 11. The CDR3 DNA is TGTGCCAGCACCCCGGCGGGGACTAGACTCACCGGGGAGCTGTTTTTT. Its translation is CASTPAGTRLTGELFF.

The chain recombines TRBV27 with TRBJ1-2, with 7 bases aligning to TRBD1. This CDR3 contains 14 residues. Trimming took 5 bases from V and 5 from J; bases not matched to a gene: 8. The germline CDR1 and CDR2 sequences are MNHEY and SMNVEV (reference sequence). CDR3 in DNA: TGTGCCAGCAGTAATCGACAGGGATCATATGGCTACACCTTC. It encodes CASSNRQGSYGYTF.

V usage is TRBV12-3 or TRBV12-4 and J usage is TRBJ1-1; maybe TRBD1 (5 bases). The CDR3 extends over 12 amino acids. V lost 4 bases, J lost 6 bases, and 9 bases lay in between. CDR3 sequence: CASSWGGSEAFF. The CDR3 nucleotides read TGTGCCAGCAGTTGGGGGGGATCTGAAGCTTTCTTT.